This record concerns one T cell receptor beta chain sequence. Its target is unknown. The record originates from a study of beta chain features in type 1 diabetes. Study conclusions and caveats: All four CD4+ subsets from Type 1 diabetes patients carried moderately but significantly shorter TCRB CDR3s.

cDNA synthesis used the whole RNA isolate, giving expressed TCRB sequences. Assay used: immunoSEQ multiplex PCR; TCRdb lists only in-frame clones, some missing. The sample lists hundreds of thousands of clones, 15% occurring once. This CDR3 contains 15 residues. Per the germline V gene, CDR1 is SGHNT and CDR2 is YYREEE (reference sequence). The V end was cut by 4 bases, the J end by 10 bases, with 23 bases between. Sequencing input: naive CD4+ T cells from blood. The TCR comes from a man aged 18 to 30 with type 1 diabetes. The genes are TRBV5-4 and TRBJ1-1; the D gene is possibly TRBD1 (6 bases). CDR3 nucleotides: TGTGCCAGCAGCGGACCCCGGGACACTCGCCGAGGAGCTTTCTTT. Translating it yields CASSGPRDTRRGAFF.